The following is a T cell receptor beta chain sequence with its context. What it binds is not known. All donors were healthy HIV-negative adults lacking recent acute infections or vaccinations. The sample is drawn from a study of shared clonotypes between healthy human individuals. Method: immunoSEQ multiplex PCR; TCRdb's copy keeps in-frame clones and lacks some. This sample has about 480,000 clones; around 79% occur once, and the top ten carry roughly 13%. Trimming took 2 bases from V and 12 from J, leaving 10 bases between them. CDR3 length equals 11 residues. CDR1 and CDR2 (germline): MDHEN, SYDVKM. Broader study findings: Represented diversity, genetic and exposure-history alike, was limited by few donors.

The chain uses TRBV28 and TRBJ2-5; D is perhaps TRBD1 (6 bases). The clonotype comes from a woman between 40 and 55 years old in good health. Some clones in this sample may be carry-over from other donors' samples. Sequencing input: PBMCs. The CDR3 region has the DNA TGTGCCAGCAGTTTAGCAACAGGGAAGTACTTC. Translated, it gives CASSLATGKYF. Filled out from reference TRBV28 and TRBJ2-5, the complete variable domain reads DVKVTQSSRYLVKRTGEKVFLECVQDMDHENMFWYRQDPGLGLRLIYFSYDVKMKEKGDIPEGYSVSREKKERFSLILESASTNQTSMYLCASSLATGKYFGPGTRLLVL.